This TCR beta chain was documented in a study of breast tumors, draining lymph nodes, adjacent tissues. Overall study findings and caveats: Data fit most tumor T cells coming from lymph node, expanding in tumor.

This CDR3 is built from 20 residues. Germline V gene data show CDR1 as LNHDA and CDR2 as SQIVND (reference sequence). V lost 5 bases, J lost 1 base, and 27 bases lay in between. TCRdb redid the calling of the multiplex PCR reads with MiXCR, one entry per CDR3 protein. Of fewer than 250,000 distinct CDR3 sequences listed, approximately 29% are singletons. Remarks on this clonotype: Its target is unknown.

The lymph nodes were axillary draining lymph nodes from breast cancer patients. The rearrangement uses TRBV19 and TRBJ1-5; D gene unclear. The TCR originated in a female donor with breast cancer. Some clones in this sample may be carry-over from other donors' samples. Sequenced sample: axillary lymph node tissue. The CDR3 sequence is CASSRSESSYEQYSNQPQHF. The CDR3 DNA is TGTGCCAGTAGTCGGTCGGAGAGCTCCTACGAGCAGTACAGCAATCAGCCCCAGCATTTT.